This TCR beta chain was observed in a study of T cells after yellow fever vaccination. Study results and limitations: Post-booster repertoires contained most primary-vaccination clones again (about 96% CD4, over 70% CD8).

V lost 5 bases and J lost 4; bases outside the gene matches: 7. Looked up from germline, CDR1 is SEHNR and CDR2 is FQNEAQ (reference sequence). This CDR3 has 14 residues. As for this clonotype: The antigen is undetermined.

TCRdb processed the 5' RACE reads anew with MiXCR; each CDR3 protein has one entry. The sample yields roughly 520,000 distinct CDR3 sequences, roughly a fifth seen once. The V call is TRBV7-9, the J call TRBJ1-1, with TRBD1 matching over 7 bases. The material was PBMCs, obtained more than 20 days after the first yellow fever vaccination. The receptor was derived from a man younger than 35 who received the YFV17D yellow fever vaccine. The CDR3 is CASSIQGRGTEAFF. The DNA of the CDR3 is TGTGCCAGCAGCATACAGGGGAGAGGCACTGAAGCTTTCTTT. Full variable domain (remainder filled in from reference TRBV7-9 and TRBJ1-1): DTGVSQNPRHKITKRGQNVTFRCDPISEHNRLYWYRQTLGQGPEFLTYFQNEAQLEKSRLLSDRFSAERPKGSFSTLEIQRTEQGDSAMYLCASSIQGRGTEAFFGQGTRLTVV.